This entry lists 12 T cell receptor beta chains sequenced from one sample in a study of blood T cells in healthy people across ages. It was with a sample-barcoded 5' primer and a J-beta primer mix that a second PCR of roughly 7 to 12 cycles was run. TCRdb re-derived calls from the 5' RACE reads in MiXCR, one entry per CDR3 protein. This sample has over a million distinct CDR3 sequences, with about 23% found just once. These data also featured in a second study, about T cells of mothers and their children.

Specimen: blood. The source is a girl aged 2 to 9 in good health.

This clonotype was counted only a few times. This sequence joins TRBV5-1 and TRBJ2-3, with TRBD2 identical over 12 bases. V gave up 0 bases and J gave up 2 bases; unmatched junction bases: 1. Germline-derived CDR1 and CDR2 are SGHRS and YFSETQ. This CDR3 contains 16 residues. In DNA, the CDR3 is TGCGCCAGCAGCTTGGGGACTAGCGGGAACACAGATACGCAGTATTTT. This encodes CASSLGTSGNTDTQYF.

This clonotype was counted only a few times. The chain links TRBV29-1 to TRBJ1-4, with D unclear. Germline V gives CDR1 SQVTM, CDR2 ANQGSEA. Trimming removed 3 bases at V and 7 bases at J, with 15 bases between. CDR3 length: 14 residues. The CDR3 nucleotides read TGCAGCGTTGAGACTGGCAGAGGAGGTGAAAAACTGTTTTTT. Translation gives CSVETGRGGEKLFF.

V gene TRBV3-1 combines with J gene TRBJ2-7; a possible D gene is TRBD1 (7 bases). CDR3 size: 15 residues. From germline, CDR1 is LGHDT and CDR2 YNNKEL (reference sequence). The V and J ends lost 5 bases and 2 bases respectively, with 16 bases between them. Here the CDR3 reads CASSVRDRPTYEQYF. The DNA of the CDR3 is TGTGCCAGCAGCGTGCGGGACAGACCTACCTACGAGCAGTACTTC.

CDR3 nucleotide sequence: TGTGCCAGCAGCCAAGAAGCCGGGGAGCTGTTTTTT. Protein product: CASSQEAGELFF. The V call is TRBV14, the J call TRBJ2-2; D not certain. Trimming stripped 0 bases from V and 6 bases from J, with 2 bases between. Germline V gene sequence: CDR1 SGHDN, CDR2 FVKESK. The CDR3 spans 12 residues.

This clonotype occurred a few times. The chain combines TRBV5-6 with TRBJ2-5, with D tentatively TRBD2 (6 bases). The CDR3 has 15 amino acids. V lost 4 bases and J 1 base, leaving 14 bases between the germline ends. CDR1 is SGHDT and CDR2 is YYEEEE in the germline V gene. The CDR3 protein is CASSRNGSPQETQYF. Here the CDR3 DNA reads TGTGCCAGCAGCAGAAACGGGAGCCCCCAAGAGACCCAGTACTTC.

This clonotype was counted only a few times. This chain uses TRBV12-3 or TRBV12-4 with TRBJ1-1; the D is unclear. Between the trimmed V and J ends, which lost 4 bases and 6 bases, there was a span of 15 bases. The CDR3 covers 14 residues. The CDR3 protein is CASSSTLMVPEAFF. In nucleotides, the CDR3 is TGTGCCAGCAGTTCCACGTTGATGGTACCTGAAGCTTTCTTT.

This clonotype has just a few counts. The genes are TRBV12-3 or TRBV12-4 and TRBJ1-1; 8 nucleotides match TRBD1. The trim removed 11 bases at V and 3 bases at J, leaving 8 bases unmatched. This CDR3 spans 13 amino acids. The CDR3: CADRGPSHTEAFF. CDR3 coding DNA: TGTGCCGACAGGGGCCCCTCACACACTGAAGCTTTCTTT.

This clonotype was found a few times. V is TRBV28 and J is TRBJ2-4; D unresolved. Trimming left V 5 bases short and J 0 bases short, with 17 bases between. The CDR3 covers 17 residues. CDR1 MDHEN and CDR2 SYDVKM come from the germline V gene. As DNA, the CDR3 is TGTGCCAGCAGTCATACTTACCCCACGGGAGCCAAAAACATTCAGTACTTC. Translation: CASSHTYPTGAKNIQYF.

The rearrangement links TRBV29-1 to TRBJ2-7, with TRBD1 as a possible D gene (6 bases). CDR3 length: 12 amino acids. Germline values: CDR1 SQVTM, CDR2 ANQGSEA. The CDR3 sequence: CSAATGSYEQYF. The CDR3 coding sequence is TGCAGTGCGGCGACAGGTTCCTACGAGCAGTACTTC.

The chain links TRBV6-5 to TRBJ2-3; 11 bases are a match to TRBD2. The CDR3 runs to 16 residues. Losses at the gene ends were 8 bases for V and 1 base for J; bases not matched to a gene: 8. The germline CDR1 and CDR2 sequences are MNHEY and SVGAGI. The CDR3 sequence is CASWALAGGRTDTQYF. CDR3 bases: TGTGCCAGCTGGGCCTTAGCGGGGGGGCGCACAGATACGCAGTATTTT.

The chain employs TRBV6-5 and TRBJ2-3; D assignment may be TRBD1 or TRBD2 (5 bases each). V was clipped by 5 bases and J by 6 bases, with 15 bases between them. The CDR3 runs 14 residues. Per the germline V gene, CDR1 is MNHEY and CDR2 is SVGAGI. The CDR3 here is CASSIPGREDTQYF. Here the CDR3 DNA reads TGTGCCAGCAGTATTCCGGGACGAGAGGATACGCAGTATTTT.

The gene calls are TRBV4-2 and TRBJ1-1; 8 positions match TRBD1. Germline values: CDR1 LGHNA, CDR2 YNFKEQ. Germline trimming cut 5 bases from V and 6 bases from J; bases unmatched to any gene: 14. CDR3 length equals 16 residues. CDR3 protein: CASSDRGQRFWSEAFF. Here the CDR3 DNA reads TGTGCCAGCAGCGACAGGGGTCAAAGGTTTTGGTCTGAAGCTTTCTTT.